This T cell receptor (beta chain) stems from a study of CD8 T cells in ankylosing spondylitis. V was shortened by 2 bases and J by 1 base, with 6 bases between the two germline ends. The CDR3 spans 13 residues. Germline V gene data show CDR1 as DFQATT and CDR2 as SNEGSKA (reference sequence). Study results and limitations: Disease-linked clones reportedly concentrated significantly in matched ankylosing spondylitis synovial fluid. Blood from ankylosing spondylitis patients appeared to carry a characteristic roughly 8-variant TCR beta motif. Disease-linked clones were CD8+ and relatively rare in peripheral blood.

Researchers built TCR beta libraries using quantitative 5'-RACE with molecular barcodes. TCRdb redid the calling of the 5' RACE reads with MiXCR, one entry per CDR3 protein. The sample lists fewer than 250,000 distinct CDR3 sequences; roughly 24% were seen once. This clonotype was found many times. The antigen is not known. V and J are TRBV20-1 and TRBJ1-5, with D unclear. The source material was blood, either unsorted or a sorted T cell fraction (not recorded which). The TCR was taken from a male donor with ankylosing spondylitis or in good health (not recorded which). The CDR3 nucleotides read TGCAGTGCTAGATACGGGAGCAATCAGCCCCAGCATTTT. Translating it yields CSARYGSNQPQHF.